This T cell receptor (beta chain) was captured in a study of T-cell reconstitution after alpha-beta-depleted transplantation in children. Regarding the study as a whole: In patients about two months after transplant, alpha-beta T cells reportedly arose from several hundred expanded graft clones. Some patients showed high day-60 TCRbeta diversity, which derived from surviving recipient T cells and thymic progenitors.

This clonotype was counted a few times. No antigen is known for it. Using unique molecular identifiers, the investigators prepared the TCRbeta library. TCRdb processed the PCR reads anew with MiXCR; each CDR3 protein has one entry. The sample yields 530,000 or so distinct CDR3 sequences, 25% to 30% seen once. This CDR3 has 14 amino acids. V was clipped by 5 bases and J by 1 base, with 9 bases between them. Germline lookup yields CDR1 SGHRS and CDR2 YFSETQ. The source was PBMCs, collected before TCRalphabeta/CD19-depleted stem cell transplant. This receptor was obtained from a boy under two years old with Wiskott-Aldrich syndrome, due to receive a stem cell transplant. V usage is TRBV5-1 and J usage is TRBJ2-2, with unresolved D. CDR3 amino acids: CASSQRLNTGELFF. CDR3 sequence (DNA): TGCGCCAGCAGTCAACGCTTGAACACCGGGGAGCTGTTTTTT.